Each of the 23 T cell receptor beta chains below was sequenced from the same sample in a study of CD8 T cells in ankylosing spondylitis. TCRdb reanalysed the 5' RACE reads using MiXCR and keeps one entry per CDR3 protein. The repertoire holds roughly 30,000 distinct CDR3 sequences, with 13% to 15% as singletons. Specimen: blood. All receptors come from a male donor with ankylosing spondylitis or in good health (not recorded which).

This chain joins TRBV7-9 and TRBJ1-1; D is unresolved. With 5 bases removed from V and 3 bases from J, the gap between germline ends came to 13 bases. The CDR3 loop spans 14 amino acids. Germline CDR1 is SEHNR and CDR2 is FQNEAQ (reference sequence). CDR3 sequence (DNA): TGTGCCAGCAGCCCCTCGGGGTTGGACACTGAAGCTTTCTTT. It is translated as CASSPSGLDTEAFF.

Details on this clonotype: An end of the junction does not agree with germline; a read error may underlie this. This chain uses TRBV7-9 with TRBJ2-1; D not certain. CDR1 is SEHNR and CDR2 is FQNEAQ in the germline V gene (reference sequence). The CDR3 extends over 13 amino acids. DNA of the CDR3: TGTGTCAGCAGCTTAGTGGGTGCAGGTGAGCAGTTCTTC. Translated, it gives CVSSLVGAGEQFF.

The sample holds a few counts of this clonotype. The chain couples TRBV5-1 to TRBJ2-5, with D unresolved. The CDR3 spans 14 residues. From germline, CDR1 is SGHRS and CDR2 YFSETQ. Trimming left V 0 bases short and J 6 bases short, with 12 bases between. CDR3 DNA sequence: TGCGCCAGCAGCTTGGAGTCAGGTTTCAAGACCCAGTACTTC. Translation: CASSLESGFKTQYF.

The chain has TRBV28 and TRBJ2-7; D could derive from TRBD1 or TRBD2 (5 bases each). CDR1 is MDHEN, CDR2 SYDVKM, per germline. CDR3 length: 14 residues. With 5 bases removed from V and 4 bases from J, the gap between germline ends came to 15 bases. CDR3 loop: CASSPPGTSYEQYF. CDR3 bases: TGTGCCAGCAGTCCCCCCGGGACCTCTTACGAGCAGTACTTC.

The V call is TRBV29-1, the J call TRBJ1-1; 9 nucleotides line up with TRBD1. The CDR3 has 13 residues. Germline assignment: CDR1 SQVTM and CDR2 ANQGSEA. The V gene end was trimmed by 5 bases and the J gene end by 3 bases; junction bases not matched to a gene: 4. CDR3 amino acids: CSVQTGGDTEAFF. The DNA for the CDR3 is TGCAGCGTTCAGACAGGGGGGGACACTGAAGCTTTCTTT.

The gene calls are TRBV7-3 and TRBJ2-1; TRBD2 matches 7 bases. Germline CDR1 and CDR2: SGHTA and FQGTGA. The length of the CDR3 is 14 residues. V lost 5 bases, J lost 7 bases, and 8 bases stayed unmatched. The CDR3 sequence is CASSPLGRENEQFF. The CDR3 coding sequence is TGTGCCAGCAGCCCCCTGGGGCGGGAGAATGAGCAGTTCTTC.

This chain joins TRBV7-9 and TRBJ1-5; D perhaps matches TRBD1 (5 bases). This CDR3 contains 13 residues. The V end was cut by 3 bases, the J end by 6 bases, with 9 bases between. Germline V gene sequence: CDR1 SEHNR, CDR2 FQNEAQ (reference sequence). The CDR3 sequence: CASSLTAGQPQHF. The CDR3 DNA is TGTGCCAGCAGCTTGACAGCGGGTCAGCCCCAGCATTTT.

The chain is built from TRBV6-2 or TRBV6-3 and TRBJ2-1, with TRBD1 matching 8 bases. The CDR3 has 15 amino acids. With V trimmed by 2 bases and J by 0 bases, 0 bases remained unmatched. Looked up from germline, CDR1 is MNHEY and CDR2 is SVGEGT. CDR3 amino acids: CASSYDRGSYNEQFF. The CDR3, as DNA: TGTGCCAGCAGTTACGACAGGGGCTCCTACAATGAGCAGTTCTTC.

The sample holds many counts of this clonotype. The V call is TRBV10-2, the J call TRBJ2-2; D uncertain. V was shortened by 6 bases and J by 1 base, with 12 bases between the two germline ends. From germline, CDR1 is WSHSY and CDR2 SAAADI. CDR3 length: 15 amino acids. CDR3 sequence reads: CASRPGSLNTGELFF. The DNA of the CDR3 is TGCGCCAGCAGGCCAGGATCTTTGAACACCGGGGAGCTGTTTTTT.

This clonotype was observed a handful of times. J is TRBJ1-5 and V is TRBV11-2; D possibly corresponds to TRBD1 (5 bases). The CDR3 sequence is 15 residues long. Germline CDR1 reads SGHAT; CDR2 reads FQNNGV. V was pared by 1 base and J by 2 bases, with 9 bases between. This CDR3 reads CASSLGTQGNQPQHF. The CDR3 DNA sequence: TGTGCCAGCAGCTTAGGAACACAGGGCAATCAGCCCCAGCATTTT.

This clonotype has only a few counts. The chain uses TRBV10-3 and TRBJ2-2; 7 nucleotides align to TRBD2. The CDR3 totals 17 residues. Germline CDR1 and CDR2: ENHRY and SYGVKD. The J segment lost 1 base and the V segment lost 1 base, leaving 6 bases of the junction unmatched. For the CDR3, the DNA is TGTGCCATCAGTGAGTTGCGTAGCGGGTTGAACACCGGGGAGCTGTTTTTT. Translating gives CAISELRSGLNTGELFF.

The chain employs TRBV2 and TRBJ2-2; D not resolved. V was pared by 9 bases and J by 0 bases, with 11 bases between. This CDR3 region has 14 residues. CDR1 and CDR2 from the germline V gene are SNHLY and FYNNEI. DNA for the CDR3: TGTGCCAGTGGAGCCGACGCGAACACCGGGGAGCTGTTTTTT. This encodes CASGADANTGELFF.

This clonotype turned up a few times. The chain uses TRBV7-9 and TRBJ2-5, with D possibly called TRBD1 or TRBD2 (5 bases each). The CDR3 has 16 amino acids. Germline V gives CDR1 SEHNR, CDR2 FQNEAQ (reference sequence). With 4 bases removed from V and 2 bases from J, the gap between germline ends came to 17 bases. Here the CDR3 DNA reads TGTGCCAGCAGCTCCCTGGGGGTGACGAGACAAGAGACCCAGTACTTC. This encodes CASSSLGVTRQETQYF.

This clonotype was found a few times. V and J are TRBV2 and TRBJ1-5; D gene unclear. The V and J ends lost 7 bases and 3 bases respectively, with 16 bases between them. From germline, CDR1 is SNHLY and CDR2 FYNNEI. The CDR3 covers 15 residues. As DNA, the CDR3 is TGTGCCAGCATTCGGTCCCTGCAGTCCAATCAGCCCCAGCATTTT. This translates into CASIRSLQSNQPQHF. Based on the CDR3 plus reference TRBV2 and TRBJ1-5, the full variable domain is EPEVTQTPSHQVTQMGQEVILRCVPISNHLYFYWYRQILGQKVEFLVSFYNNEISEKSEIFDDQFSVERPDGSNFTLKIRSTKLEDSAMYFCASIRSLQSNQPQHFGDGTRLSIL.

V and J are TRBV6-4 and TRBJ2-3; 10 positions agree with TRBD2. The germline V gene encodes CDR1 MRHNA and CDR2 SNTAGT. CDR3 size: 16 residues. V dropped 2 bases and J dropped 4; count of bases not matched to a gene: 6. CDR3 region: CASSDRASGGADTQYF. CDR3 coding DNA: TGTGCCAGCAGTGACCGGGCTAGCGGGGGCGCAGATACGCAGTATTTT.

The CDR3 DNA reads as TGTGCCAGCAGTTTATACAGGGGGCACGGTGAGCAGTTCTTC. Translating gives CASSLYRGHGEQFF. The rearrangement links TRBV28 to TRBJ2-1, with 9 bases matching TRBD1. Germline CDR1 MDHEN, CDR2 SYDVKM. CDR3 length: 14 residues. J was trimmed by 9 bases and V by 1 base; bases with no gene match: 4.

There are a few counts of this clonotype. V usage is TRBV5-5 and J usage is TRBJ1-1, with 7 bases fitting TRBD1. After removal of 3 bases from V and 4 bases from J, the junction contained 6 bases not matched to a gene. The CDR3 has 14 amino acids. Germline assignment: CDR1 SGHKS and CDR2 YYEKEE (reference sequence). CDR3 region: CASSSGTGATEAFF. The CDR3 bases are TGTGCCAGCAGCTCCGGAACAGGGGCCACTGAAGCTTTCTTT.

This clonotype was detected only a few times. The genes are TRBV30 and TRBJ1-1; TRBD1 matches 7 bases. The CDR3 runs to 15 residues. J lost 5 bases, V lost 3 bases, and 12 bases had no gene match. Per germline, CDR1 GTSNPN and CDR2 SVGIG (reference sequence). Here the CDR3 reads CAWRILDRRETEAFF. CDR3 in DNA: TGTGCCTGGAGGATTTTGGACAGGCGGGAGACTGAAGCTTTCTTT.

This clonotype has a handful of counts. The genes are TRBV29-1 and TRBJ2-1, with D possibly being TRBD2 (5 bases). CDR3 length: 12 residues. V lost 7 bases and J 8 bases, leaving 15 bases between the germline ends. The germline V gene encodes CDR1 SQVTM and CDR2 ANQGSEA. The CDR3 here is CSARENSDEQFF. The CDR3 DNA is TGCAGCGCCCGAGAAAATAGCGATGAGCAGTTCTTC.

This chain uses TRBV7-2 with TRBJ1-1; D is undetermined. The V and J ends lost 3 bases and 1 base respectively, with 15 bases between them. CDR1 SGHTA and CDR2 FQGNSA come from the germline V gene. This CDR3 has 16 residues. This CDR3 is CASSFTVGQTNTEAFF. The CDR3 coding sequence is TGTGCCAGCAGCTTCACAGTAGGGCAGACGAACACTGAAGCTTTCTTT.

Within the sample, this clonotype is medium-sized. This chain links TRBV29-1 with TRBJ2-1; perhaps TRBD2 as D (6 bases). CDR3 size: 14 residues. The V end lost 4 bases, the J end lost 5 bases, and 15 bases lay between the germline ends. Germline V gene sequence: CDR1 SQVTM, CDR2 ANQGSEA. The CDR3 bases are TGCAGCGTTGTACGGGGAGGCTATAACAATGAGCAGTTCTTC. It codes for CSVVRGGYNNEQFF.

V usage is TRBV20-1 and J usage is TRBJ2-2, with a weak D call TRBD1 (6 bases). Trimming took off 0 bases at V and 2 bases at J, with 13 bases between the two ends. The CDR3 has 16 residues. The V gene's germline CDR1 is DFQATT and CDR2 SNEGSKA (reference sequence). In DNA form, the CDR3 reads TGCAGTGCTAGAGAGGCAGGGGCTATTAACACCGGGGAGCTGTTTTTT. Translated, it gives CSAREAGAINTGELFF.

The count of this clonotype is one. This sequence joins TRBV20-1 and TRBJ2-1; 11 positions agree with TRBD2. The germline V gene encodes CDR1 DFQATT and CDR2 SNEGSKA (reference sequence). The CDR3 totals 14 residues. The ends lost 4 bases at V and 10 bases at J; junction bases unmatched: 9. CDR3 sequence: CSAIPGLAEREQFF. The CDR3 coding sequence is TGCAGTGCTATACCGGGACTAGCGGAGAGGGAGCAGTTCTTC.